This T cell receptor (beta chain) emerged from a study of T-cell memory formation after mild COVID-19. The wider study: TCR clusters were mostly donor specific.

There are a few counts of this clonotype. Antigen unknown. The CDR3 is 14 residues long. V was cut by 0 bases and J by 3 bases, with 7 bases left in between. CDR1 is SGDLS, CDR2 YYNGEE, per germline. Findings of the study overall: The authors left the SARS-CoV-2 specificity of second-wave clones peaking on day 37 unconfirmed.

Via MiXCR, TCRdb re-called the 5' RACE reads, giving one row per CDR3 protein. This sample yields some 120,000 distinct CDR3 sequences, of which 15% to 20% are seen a single time; over 4% belongs to the top ten. The J gene is TRBJ1-5, the V gene TRBV9; a possible D gene is TRBD1 (5 bases). The sequence came from a man aged 18 to 30 who had mild COVID-19 (a few samples of this study predate the infection). Cell type and time point are not known. Sequencing was performed on PBMCs or a T cell subset sorted from them (not recorded which). In DNA, the CDR3 is TGTGCCAGCAGCGTAGCAGGGACCAATCAGCCCCAGCATTTT. It codes for CASSVAGTNQPQHF.